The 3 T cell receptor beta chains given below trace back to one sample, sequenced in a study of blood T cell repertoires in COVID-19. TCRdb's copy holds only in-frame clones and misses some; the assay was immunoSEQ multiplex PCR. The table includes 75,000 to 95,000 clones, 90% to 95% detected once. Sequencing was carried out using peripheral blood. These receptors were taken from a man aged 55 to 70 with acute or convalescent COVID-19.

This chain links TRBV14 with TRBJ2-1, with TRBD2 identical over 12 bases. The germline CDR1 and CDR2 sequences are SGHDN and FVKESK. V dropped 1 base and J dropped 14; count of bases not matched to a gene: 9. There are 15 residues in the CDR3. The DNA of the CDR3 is TGTGCCAGCAGCCAAGTAGCTAGCGGGAGGGCCGCTAAGTTCTTC. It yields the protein CASSQVASGRAAKFF. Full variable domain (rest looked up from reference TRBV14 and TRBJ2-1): EAGVTQFPSHSVIEKGQTVTLRCDPISGHDNLYWYRRVMGKEIKFLLHFVKESKQDESGMPNNRFLAERTGGTYSTLKVQPAELEDSGVYFCASSQVASGRAAKFFGPGTRLTVL.

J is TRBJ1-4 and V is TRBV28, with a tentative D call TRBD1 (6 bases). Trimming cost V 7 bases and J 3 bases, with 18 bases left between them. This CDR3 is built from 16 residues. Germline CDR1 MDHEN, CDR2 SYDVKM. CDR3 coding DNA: TGTGCCAGCACCCCCCCCCAGGGGTCGGCTAATGAAAAACTGTTTTTT. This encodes CASTPPQGSANEKLFF.

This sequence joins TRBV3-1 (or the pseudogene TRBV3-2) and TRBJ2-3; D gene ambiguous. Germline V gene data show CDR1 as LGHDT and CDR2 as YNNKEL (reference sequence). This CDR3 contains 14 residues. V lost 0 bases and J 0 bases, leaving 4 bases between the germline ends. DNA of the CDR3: TGTGCCAGCAGCCAAGATACTAGCACAGATACGCAGTATTTT. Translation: CASSQDTSTDTQYF.